Shown below are 9 T cell receptor beta chains from a single sample sequenced in a study of regulatory T cells in long-lasting Graves disease. Construction of TCR beta libraries relied on iRepertoire HTBI primers and on Arm-PCR targeting CDR3 regions. TCRdb reprocessed the multiplex PCR reads via MiXCR and lists one record per CDR3 protein. The profile covers approximately 440,000 distinct CDR3 sequences, with 20% to 30% appearing a single time and approximately 26% taken by the ten largest. Time point denoted: persistent/refractory GD, antithyroid drugs over 5 years with positive TRAb. Following extraction of RNA from PBMCs, that RNA was used to make the TCR library. The starting material was peripheral blood mononuclear cells (PBMCs), obtained when the disease was refractory, from a patient treated with antithyroid drugs. The receptors here all came from a female donor with Graves disease.

This clonotype has a count of ten or more. This rearrangement joins TRBV6-5 to TRBJ2-7; perhaps TRBD1 as D (5 bases). V lost 2 bases to trimming and J lost 6 bases, with 14 bases between them. In germline, CDR1 is MNHEY, CDR2 SVGAGI. There are 14 residues in the CDR3. The DNA for the CDR3 is TGTGCCAGCAGTTACGAACCAGGGTCGCCCGAGCAGTACTTC. Residues: CASSYEPGSPEQYF.

About this clonotype itself: This may stem from a read error, because a much larger clone lies one nucleotide away. This chain uses TRBV6-1 with TRBJ1-1; TRBD1 is a possible D gene (5 bases). Trimming pared 10 bases from V and 0 bases from J, leaving 12 bases between. Per the germline V gene, CDR1 is MNHNS and CDR2 is SASEGT. This CDR3 is built from 13 residues. The CDR3 DNA sequence: TGTGCCACCGTGTGGGGGTTGAACACTGAAGCTTTCTTT. Translated: CATVWGLNTEAFF.

V gene TRBV7-2 combines with J gene TRBJ1-5, with 7 bases fitting TRBD1. The V segment lost 1 base and the J segment 3 bases; nucleotides outside the gene matches: 3. This CDR3 contains 15 residues. Germline CDR1 and CDR2: SGHTA and FQGNSA. The CDR3 nucleotides read TGTGCCAGCAGCTTAGTAACAGGGGTCAATCAGCCCCAGCATTTT. Its protein is CASSLVTGVNQPQHF. The full variable domain, in which reference TRBV7-2 and TRBJ1-5 provide the parts outside the CDR3, is GAGVSQSPSNKVTEKGKDVELRCDPISGHTALYWYRQSLGQGLEFLIYFQGNSAPDKSGLPSDRFSAERTGGSVSTLTIQRTQQEDSAVYLCASSLVTGVNQPQHFGDGTRLSIL.

This clonotype was observed a handful of times. The rearrangement joins TRBV6-1 to TRBJ2-7; D is perhaps TRBD1 or TRBD2 (6 bases each). Trimming removed 6 bases at V and 2 bases at J, with 17 bases between. The CDR3 has 15 residues. In germline, CDR1 is MNHNS, CDR2 SASEGT. The CDR3 region has the DNA TGTGCCAGCAGGCCCGACGGGGGCTGGGCCTACGAGCAGTACTTC. Its translation: CASRPDGGWAYEQYF.

As for this clonotype: This may come from a read error, since a much larger clone is one base off. The chain has TRBV18 and TRBJ2-4; the match to TRBD2 covers 7 bases. Germline loops: CDR1 KGHSH, CDR2 LQKENI. CDR3 length: 15 amino acids. Here the CDR3 DNA reads TGTGCCAGCTCACCTTCAGCGGGAACCCGAAACATTCAGCACTTC. It translates to CASSPSAGTRNIQHF.

This clonotype was seen repeatedly, ten times or more. The CDR3 sequence: CAWSRGMGSNQPQHF. The DNA for the CDR3 is TGTGCCTGGAGTCGGGGAATGGGGAGCAATCAGCCCCAGCATTTT. The chain recombines TRBV30 with TRBJ1-5; the D is unclear. Germline CDR1 is GTSNPN and CDR2 is SVGIG (reference sequence). The CDR3 length is 15 residues. The V and J ends lost 2 bases and 1 base respectively, with 12 bases between them. The variable domain in full, with the rest retrieved from reference TRBV30 and TRBJ1-5, is SQTIHQWPATLVQPVGSPLSLECTVEGTSNPNLYWYRQAAGRGLQLLFYSVGIGQISSEVPQNLSASRPQDRQFILSSKKLLLSDSGFYLCAWSRGMGSNQPQHFGDGTRLSIL.

Ten or more counts support this clonotype. The chain couples TRBV3-1 to TRBJ1-1, with 11 bases identical to TRBD1. In germline, CDR1 is LGHDT, CDR2 YNNKEL (reference sequence). V lost 5 bases and J lost 6; bases outside the gene matches: 5. The CDR3 has 14 amino acids. CDR3 sequence: CASSGTGGSAEAFF. The CDR3 nucleotides are TGTGCCAGCAGCGGGACAGGGGGTAGCGCTGAAGCTTTCTTT.

There are many counts of this clonotype. The V call is TRBV12-3 or TRBV12-4, the J call TRBJ2-4; 14 nucleotides agree with TRBD2. The CDR3 totals 18 residues. V lost 5 bases to trimming and J lost 1 base; unmatched junction nucleotides: 7. CDR3 bases: TGTGCCAGCAGTCCCGGGACTAGCGGGAGTCGGGCCAAAAACATTCAGTACTTC. Translated, it gives CASSPGTSGSRAKNIQYF.

V and J are TRBV20-1 and TRBJ2-7, with 10 bases lining up with TRBD1. The CDR3 sequence is 14 residues long. V lost 3 bases, J lost 3 bases, and 5 bases stayed unmatched. CDR1 and CDR2 (germline): DFQATT, SNEGSKA (reference sequence). This CDR3 is CSARADRGNYEQYF. CDR3 bases: TGCAGTGCTAGGGCGGACAGGGGGAACTACGAGCAGTACTTC.